Listed below are T cell receptor beta chains from one sample, sequenced in a study of cytomegalovirus exposure and HLA in healthy donors. Sequenced by immunoSEQ multiplex PCR; TCRdb stores in-frame clones only, minus some. The table lists 100,000 to 150,000 clones, 75% to 90% of them singletons. Sequenced sample: PBMCs. The receptors originated from a woman aged 18-29 years in good health and CMV-seronegative. The CDR3 runs from the conserved cysteine through the conserved F or W. D genes are given only for firm matches. Clone size appears in some rows only: once, few, many, or a class for an expanded clone.

D gene	CDR3 length	V gene	J gene	clone size	CDR3 protein	CDR3 DNA
NA	11	TRBV5-6	TRBJ2-1	once	CASSQYNEQFF	TGTGCCAGCAGCCAGTACAATGAGCAGTTCTTC
TRBD1	15	TRBV14	TRBJ2-7	NA	CASRQRSGTDYEQYF	TGTGCCAGCAGGCAACGATCCGGGACAGACTACGAGCAGTACTTC
TRBD1	17	TRBV5-6	TRBJ2-1	NA	CASSFFASQGARNEQFF	TGTGCCAGCAGCTTTTTCGCGAGCCAGGGGGCTAGGAATGAGCAGTTCTTC
TRBD1	17	TRBV28	TRBJ1-2	NA	CASSGFRQGPYNYGYTF	TGTGCCAGCAGCGGTTTCAGACAGGGGCCCTATAACTATGGCTACACCTTC
TRBD1	15	TRBV28	TRBJ1-4	NA	CASSFRGTGAEKLFF	TGTGCCAGCAGTTTTAGGGGGACAGGCGCGGAAAAACTGTTTTTT
NA	14	TRBV18	TRBJ2-2	NA	CASSPHNTPGELFF	TGTGCCAGCTCACCACACAATACACCCGGGGAGCTGTTTTTT
TRBD1	15	TRBV10-1	TRBJ1-1	NA	CASSDETGKNTEAFF	TGCGCCAGCAGTGATGAGACAGGGAAGAACACTGAAGCTTTCTTT
NA	14	TRBV15	TRBJ2-2	NA	CATSPGTPNGELFF	TGTGCCACCAGCCCCGGGACACCTAACGGAGAGCTGTTTTTT
TRBD1	15	TRBV18	TRBJ1-2	once	CASSPNEGADYGYTF	TGTGCCAGCTCACCAAATGAGGGGGCTGACTATGGCTACACCTTC
NA	13	TRBV28	TRBJ1-2	once	CASSPFLPVGYTF	TGTGCCAGCAGTCCGTTCCTCCCCGTCGGCTACACCTTC
NA	14	TRBV6-4	TRBJ2-2	NA	CASSRGGDTGELFF	TGTGCCAGCAGTCGCGGTGGTGACACCGGGGAGCTGTTTTTT
TRBD1	16	TRBV5-5	TRBJ2-1	NA	CASSADRQGRENEQFF	TGTGCCAGCAGCGCCGATCGACAGGGAAGGGAGAATGAGCAGTTCTTC
NA	13	TRBV18	TRBJ1-1	NA	CASSIKGDTEAFF	TGTGCCAGCTCAATAAAAGGGGACACTGAAGCTTTCTTT
TRBD2	16	TRBV2	TRBJ2-7	NA	CASSDPGGGGAYEQYF	TGTGCCAGCAGTGACCCAGGCGGCGGGGGTGCGTACGAGCAGTACTTC
NA	12	TRBV11-2	TRBJ1-2	NA	CASSADTYGYTF	TGTGCCAGCAGCGCGGACACCTATGGCTACACCTTC
TRBD2	15	TRBV6-5	TRBJ2-2	NA	CASSYWTSGAGELFF	TGTGCCAGCAGTTACTGGACGAGCGGGGCCGGGGAGCTGTTTTTT
NA	15	TRBV6-1	TRBJ2-6	NA	CASRMGGSGANVLTF	TGTGCCAGCAGAATGGGGGGATCTGGGGCCAACGTCCTGACTTTC
TRBD2	17	TRBV5-5	TRBJ2-7	NA	CASRGKGLAGPFYEQYF	TGTGCCAGCAGGGGTAAGGGACTAGCGGGGCCGTTCTACGAGCAGTACTTC
NA	14	TRBV18	TRBJ1-1	NA	CASSSRDSETEAFF	TGTGCCAGCTCATCCAGAGACAGTGAAACTGAAGCTTTCTTT
TRBD2	15	TRBV19	TRBJ2-5	NA	CASSMTSGDQETQYF	TGTGCCAGTAGTATGACTAGCGGGGACCAAGAGACCCAGTACTTC
TRBD1	12	TRBV28	TRBJ2-7	NA	CASDRGGYEQYF	TGTGCCAGTGACAGGGGGGGCTACGAGCAGTACTTC
NA	14	TRBV27	TRBJ1-1	NA	CASKFENLNTEAFF	TGTGCCAGCAAGTTCGAGAACCTGAACACTGAAGCTTTCTTT
TRBD1	13	TRBV5-4	TRBJ2-7	NA	CASRPWTGYEQYF	TGTGCCAGCAGACCCTGGACAGGCTACGAGCAGTACTTC
NA	16	TRBV28	TRBJ1-4	NA	CASHQKRGQPEEKLFF	TGTGCCAGCCACCAAAAGCGGGGGCAGCCGGAAGAAAAACTGTTTTTT
TRBD1	13	TRBV2	TRBJ1-1	once	CASRGQGYTEAFF	TGTGCCAGCAGGGGACAGGGTTACACTGAAGCTTTCTTT
TRBD2	15	TRBV25-1	TRBJ2-7	NA	CASSVGLAVFGEQYF	TGTGCCAGCAGTGTGGGGCTAGCGGTTTTCGGTGAGCAGTACTTC
NA	14	TRBV5-4	TRBJ2-1	NA	CASTRETSYNEQFF	TGTGCCAGCACCCGGGAGACCTCCTACAATGAGCAGTTCTTC
TRBD1	16	TRBV19	TRBJ2-2	NA	CASSMVGRGRTGELFF	TGTGCCAGTAGTATGGTGGGCAGGGGGCGAACCGGGGAGCTGTTTTTT
NA	15	TRBV7-9	TRBJ1-4	NA	CASSLTATGGEKLFF	TGTGCCAGCAGCCTCACCGCCACCGGGGGTGAAAAACTGTTTTTT
TRBD2	16	TRBV27	TRBJ2-7	NA	CASSPQASGSSYEQYF	TGTGCCAGCAGTCCCCAAGCTAGCGGGAGCTCCTACGAGCAGTACTTC
TRBD1	17	TRBV4-2	TRBJ2-3	NA	CASSQDRTGSSTDTQYF	TGTGCCAGCAGCCAGGACCGGACAGGATCTAGCACAGATACGCAGTATTTT
TRBD2	16	TRBV7-8	TRBJ2-7	once	CASSLEFSGSLYEQYF	TGTGCCAGCAGCTTAGAATTTAGCGGGAGTTTGTACGAGCAGTACTTC
NA	15	TRBV4-2	TRBJ1-2	NA	CASSPGESTNYGYTF	TGTGCCAGCAGCCCCGGAGAATCGACTAACTATGGCTACACCTTC